This T cell receptor (beta chain) was identified in a study of OX40 agonist ivuxolimab in advanced cancers. Trimming removed 7 bases from V and 6 bases from J; junction bases left unmatched: 5. From germline, CDR1 is SNHLY and CDR2 FYNNEI. The CDR3 is made up of 13 amino acids. Assay: immunoSEQ multiplex PCR; the TCRdb copy retains only in-frame clones and omits some. The sample yields some 68,000 clones, more than 75% seen once. The V gene is TRBV2, the J gene TRBJ1-5; 8 bases agree with TRBD1. Sequencing was performed on CD4+ or CD8+ T cells sorted from blood, taken in a trial of the OX40 agonist ivuxolimab. The TCR was taken from an adult with an advanced solid tumor such as melanoma, head and neck, liver or kidney cancer. This CDR3 reads CASTGQGSQPQHF. CDR3 bases: TGTGCCAGCACCGGACAGGGCAGTCAGCCCCAGCATTTT. Drawing the rest from reference TRBV2 and TRBJ1-5, the complete variable domain is EPEVTQTPSHQVTQMGQEVILRCVPISNHLYFYWYRQILGQKVEFLVSFYNNEISEKSEIFDDQFSVERPDGSNFTLKIRSTKLEDSAMYFCASTGQGSQPQHFGDGTRLSIL.